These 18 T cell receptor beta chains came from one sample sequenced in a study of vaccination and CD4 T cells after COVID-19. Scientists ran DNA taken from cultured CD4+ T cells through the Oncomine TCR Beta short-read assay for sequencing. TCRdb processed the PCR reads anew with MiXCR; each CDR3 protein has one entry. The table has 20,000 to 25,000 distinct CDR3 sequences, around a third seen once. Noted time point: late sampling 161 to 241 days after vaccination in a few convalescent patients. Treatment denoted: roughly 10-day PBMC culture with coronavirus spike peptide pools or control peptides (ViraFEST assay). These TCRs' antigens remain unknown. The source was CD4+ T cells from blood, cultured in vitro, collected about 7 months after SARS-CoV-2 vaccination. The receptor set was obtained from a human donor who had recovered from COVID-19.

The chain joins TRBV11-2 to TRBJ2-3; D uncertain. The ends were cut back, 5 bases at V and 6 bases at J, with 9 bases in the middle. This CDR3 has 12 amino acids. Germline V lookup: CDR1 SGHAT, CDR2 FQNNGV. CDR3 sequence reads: CASSPRPDTQYF. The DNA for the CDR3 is TGTGCCAGCAGCCCACGTCCGGATACGCAGTATTTT.

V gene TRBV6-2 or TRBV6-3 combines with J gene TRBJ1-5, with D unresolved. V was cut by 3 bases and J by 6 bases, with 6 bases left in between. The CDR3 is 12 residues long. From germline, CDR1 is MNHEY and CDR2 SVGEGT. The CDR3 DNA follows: TGTGCCAGCAGTTATGGGGTTCAGCCCCAGCATTTT. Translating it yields CASSYGVQPQHF.

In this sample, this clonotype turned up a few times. The CDR3: CASSLGVVTSYEQYF. The CDR3 bases are TGTGCCAGCAGCTTGGGTGTCGTCACCTCCTACGAGCAGTACTTC. The chain carries TRBV5-4 and TRBJ2-7, with D unresolved. CDR3 length: 15 amino acids. The germline V and J ends were trimmed by 0 bases and 0 bases, with 10 bases remaining between them. Germline V CDR1 and CDR2: SGHNT, YYREEE (reference sequence). The full variable domain, completed using reference TRBV5-4 and TRBJ2-7, is ETGVTQSPTHLIKTRGQQVTLRCSSQSGHNTVSWYQQALGQGPQFIFQYYREEENGRGNFPPRFSGLQFPNYSSELNVNALELDDSALYLCASSLGVVTSYEQYFGPGTRLTVT.

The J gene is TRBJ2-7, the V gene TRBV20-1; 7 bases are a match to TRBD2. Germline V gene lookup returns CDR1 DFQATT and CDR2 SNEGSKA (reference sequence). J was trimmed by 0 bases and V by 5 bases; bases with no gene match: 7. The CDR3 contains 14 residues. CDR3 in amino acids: CSAESGESSYEQYF. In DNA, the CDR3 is TGCAGTGCTGAAAGCGGGGAGAGCTCCTACGAGCAGTACTTC.

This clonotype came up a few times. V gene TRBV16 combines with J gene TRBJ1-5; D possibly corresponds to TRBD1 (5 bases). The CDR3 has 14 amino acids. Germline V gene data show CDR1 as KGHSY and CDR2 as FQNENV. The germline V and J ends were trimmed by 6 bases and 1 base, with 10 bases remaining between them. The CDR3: CASSPGRSNQPQHF. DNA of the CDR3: TGTGCCAGCAGTCCGGGGCGGAGCAATCAGCCCCAGCATTTT.

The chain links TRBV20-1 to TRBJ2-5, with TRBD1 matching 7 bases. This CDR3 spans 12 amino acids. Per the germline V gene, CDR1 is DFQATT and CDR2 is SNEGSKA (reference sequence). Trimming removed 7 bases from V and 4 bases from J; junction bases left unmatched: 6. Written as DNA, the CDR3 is TGCAGTGTGACGAGGGGGCGAGAGACCCAGTACTTC. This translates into CSVTRGRETQYF.

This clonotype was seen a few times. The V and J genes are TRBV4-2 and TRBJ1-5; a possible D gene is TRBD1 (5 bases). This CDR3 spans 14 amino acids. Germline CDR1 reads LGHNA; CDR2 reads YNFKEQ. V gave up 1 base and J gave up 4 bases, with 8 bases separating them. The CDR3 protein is CASSQGGTNQPQHF. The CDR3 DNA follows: TGTGCCAGCAGCCAAGGGGGGACTAATCAGCCCCAGCATTTT.

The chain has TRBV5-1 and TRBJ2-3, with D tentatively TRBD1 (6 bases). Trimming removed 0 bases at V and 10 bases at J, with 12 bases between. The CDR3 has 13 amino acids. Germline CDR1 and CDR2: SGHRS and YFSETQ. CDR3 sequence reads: CASSLENRESQYF. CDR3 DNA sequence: TGCGCCAGCAGCTTGGAGAACAGGGAATCGCAGTATTTT.

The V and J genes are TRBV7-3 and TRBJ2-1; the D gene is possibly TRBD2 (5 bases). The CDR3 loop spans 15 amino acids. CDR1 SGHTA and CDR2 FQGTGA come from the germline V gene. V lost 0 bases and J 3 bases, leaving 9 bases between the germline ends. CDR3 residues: CASSLTPSIYNEQFF. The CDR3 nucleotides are TGTGCCAGCAGCTTAACGCCTAGCATCTACAATGAGCAGTTCTTC.

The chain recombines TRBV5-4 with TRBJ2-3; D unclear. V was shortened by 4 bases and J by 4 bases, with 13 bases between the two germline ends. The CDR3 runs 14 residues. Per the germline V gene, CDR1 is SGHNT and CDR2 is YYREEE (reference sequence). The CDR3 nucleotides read TGTGCCAGCAGCCTAGGGCTCCCCGCAGATACGCAGTATTTT. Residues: CASSLGLPADTQYF. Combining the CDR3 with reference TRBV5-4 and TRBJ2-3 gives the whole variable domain ETGVTQSPTHLIKTRGQQVTLRCSSQSGHNTVSWYQQALGQGPQFIFQYYREEENGRGNFPPRFSGLQFPNYSSELNVNALELDDSALYLCASSLGLPADTQYFGPGTRLTVL.

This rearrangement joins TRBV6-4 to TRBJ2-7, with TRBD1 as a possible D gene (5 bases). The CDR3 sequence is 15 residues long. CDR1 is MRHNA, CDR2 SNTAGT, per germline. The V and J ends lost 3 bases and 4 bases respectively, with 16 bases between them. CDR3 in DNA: TGTGCCAGCAGTGAGGGGTCCAGGGTAAGGTACGAGCAGTACTTC. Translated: CASSEGSRVRYEQYF.

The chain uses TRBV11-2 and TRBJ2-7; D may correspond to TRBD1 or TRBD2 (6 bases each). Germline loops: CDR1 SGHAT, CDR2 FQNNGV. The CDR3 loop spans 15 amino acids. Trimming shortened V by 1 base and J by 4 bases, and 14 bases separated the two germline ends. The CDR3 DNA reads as TGTGCCAGCAGCTTAGGGTGGAGGGGGACTTACGAGCAGTACTTC. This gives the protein CASSLGWRGTYEQYF.

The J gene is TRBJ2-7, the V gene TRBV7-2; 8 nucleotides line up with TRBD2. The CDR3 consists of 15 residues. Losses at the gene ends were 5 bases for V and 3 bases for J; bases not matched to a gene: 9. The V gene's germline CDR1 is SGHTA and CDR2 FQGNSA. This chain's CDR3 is CASSGTSGGIYEQYF. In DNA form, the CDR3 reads TGTGCCAGCAGCGGAACTAGCGGAGGAATCTACGAGCAGTACTTC.

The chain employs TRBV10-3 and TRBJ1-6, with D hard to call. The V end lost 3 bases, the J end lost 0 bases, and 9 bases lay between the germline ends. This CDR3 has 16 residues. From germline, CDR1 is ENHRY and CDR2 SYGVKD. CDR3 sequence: CAISDPISSYNSPLHF. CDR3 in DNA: TGTGCCATCAGTGACCCGATTAGCTCCTATAATTCACCCCTCCACTTT.

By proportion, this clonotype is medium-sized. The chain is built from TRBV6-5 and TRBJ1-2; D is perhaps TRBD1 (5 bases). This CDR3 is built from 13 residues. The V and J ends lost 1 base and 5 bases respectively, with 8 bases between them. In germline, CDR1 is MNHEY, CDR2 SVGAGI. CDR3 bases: TGTGCCAGCAGTTACTGGGGCGAGTATGGCTACACCTTC. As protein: CASSYWGEYGYTF.

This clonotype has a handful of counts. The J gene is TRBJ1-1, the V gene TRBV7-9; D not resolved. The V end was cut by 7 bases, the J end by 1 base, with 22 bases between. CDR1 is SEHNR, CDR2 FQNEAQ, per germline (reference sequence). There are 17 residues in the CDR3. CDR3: CASNPRPRWTGNTEAFF. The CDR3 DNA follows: TGTGCCAGCAACCCGCGGCCCAGATGGACGGGGAACACTGAAGCTTTCTTT.

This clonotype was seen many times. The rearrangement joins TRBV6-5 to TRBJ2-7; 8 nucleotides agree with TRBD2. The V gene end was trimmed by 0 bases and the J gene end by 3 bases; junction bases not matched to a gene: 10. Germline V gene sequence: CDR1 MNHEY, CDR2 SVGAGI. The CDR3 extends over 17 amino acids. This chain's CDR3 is CASSYSVQREGRYEQYF. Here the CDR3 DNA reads TGTGCCAGCAGTTACTCGGTTCAACGGGAGGGCCGCTACGAGCAGTACTTC.

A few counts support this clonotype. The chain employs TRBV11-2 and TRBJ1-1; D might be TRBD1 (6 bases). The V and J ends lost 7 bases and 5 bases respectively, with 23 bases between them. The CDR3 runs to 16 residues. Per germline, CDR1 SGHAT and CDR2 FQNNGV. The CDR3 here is CASNPRGGGGGTEAFF. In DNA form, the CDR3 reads TGTGCCAGCAACCCTCGTGGGGGGGGAGGGGGAACTGAAGCTTTCTTT.